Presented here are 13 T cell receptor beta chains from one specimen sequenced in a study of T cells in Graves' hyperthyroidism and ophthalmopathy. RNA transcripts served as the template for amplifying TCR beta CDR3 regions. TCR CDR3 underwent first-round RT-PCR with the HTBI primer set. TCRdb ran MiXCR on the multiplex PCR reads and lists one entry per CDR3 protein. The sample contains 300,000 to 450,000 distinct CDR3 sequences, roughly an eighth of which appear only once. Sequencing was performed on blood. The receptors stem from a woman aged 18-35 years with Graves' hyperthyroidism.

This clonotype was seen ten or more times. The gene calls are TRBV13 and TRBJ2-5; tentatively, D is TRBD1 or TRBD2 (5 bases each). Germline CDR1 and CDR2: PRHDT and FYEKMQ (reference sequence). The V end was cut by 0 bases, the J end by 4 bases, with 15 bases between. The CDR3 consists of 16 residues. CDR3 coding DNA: TGTGCCAGCAGCTTAGGCCCGATATCAGGGACAGAGACCCAGTACTTC. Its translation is CASSLGPISGTETQYF.

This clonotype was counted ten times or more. The CDR3 spells CSARGPAQETQYF. CDR3 bases: TGCAGTGCTAGAGGGCCAGCCCAAGAGACCCAGTACTTC. The chain couples TRBV20-1 to TRBJ2-5, with D uncertain. This CDR3 has 13 amino acids. The V end was cut by 1 base, the J end by 1 base, with 7 bases between. CDR1 and CDR2 (germline): DFQATT, SNEGSKA (reference sequence).

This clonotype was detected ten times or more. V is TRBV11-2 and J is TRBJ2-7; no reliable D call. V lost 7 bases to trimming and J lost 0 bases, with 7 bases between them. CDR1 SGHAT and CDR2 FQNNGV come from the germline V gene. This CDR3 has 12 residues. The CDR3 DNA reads TGTGCCAGCACAGGATTCTCCTACGAGCAGTACTTC. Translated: CASTGFSYEQYF.

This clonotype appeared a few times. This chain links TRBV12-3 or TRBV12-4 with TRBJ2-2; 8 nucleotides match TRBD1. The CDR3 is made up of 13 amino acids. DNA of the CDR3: TGTGCTCAGGGGGCTGCGAACACCGGGGAGCTGTTTTTT. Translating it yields CAQGAANTGELFF.

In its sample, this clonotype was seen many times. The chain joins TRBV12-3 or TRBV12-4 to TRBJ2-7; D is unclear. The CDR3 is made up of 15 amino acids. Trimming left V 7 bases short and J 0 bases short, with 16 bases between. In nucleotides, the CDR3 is TGTGCCAGCACCTACGCCCAAGCTGCCTCCTACGAGCAGTACTTC. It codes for CASTYAQAASYEQYF.

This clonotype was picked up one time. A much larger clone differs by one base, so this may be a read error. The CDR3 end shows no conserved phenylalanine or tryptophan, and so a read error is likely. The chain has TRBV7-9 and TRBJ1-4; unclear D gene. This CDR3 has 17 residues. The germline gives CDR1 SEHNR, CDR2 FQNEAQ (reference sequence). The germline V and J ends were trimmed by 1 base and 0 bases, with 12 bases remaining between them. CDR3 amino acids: CASSLGTGGTTNEKLFS. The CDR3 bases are TGTGCCAGCAGCTTAGGTACGGGAGGAACAACTAATGAAAAACTGTTTTCT.

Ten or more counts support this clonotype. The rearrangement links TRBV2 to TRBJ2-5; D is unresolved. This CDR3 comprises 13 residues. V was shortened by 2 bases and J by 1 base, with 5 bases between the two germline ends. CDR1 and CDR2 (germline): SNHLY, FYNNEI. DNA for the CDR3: TGTGCCAGCAGTGAAACTACCCAAGAGACCCAGTACTTC. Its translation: CASSETTQETQYF. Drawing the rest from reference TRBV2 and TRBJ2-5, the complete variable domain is EPEVTQTPSHQVTQMGQEVILRCVPISNHLYFYWYRQILGQKVEFLVSFYNNEISEKSEIFDDQFSVERPDGSNFTLKIRSTKLEDSAMYFCASSETTQETQYFGPGTRLLVL.

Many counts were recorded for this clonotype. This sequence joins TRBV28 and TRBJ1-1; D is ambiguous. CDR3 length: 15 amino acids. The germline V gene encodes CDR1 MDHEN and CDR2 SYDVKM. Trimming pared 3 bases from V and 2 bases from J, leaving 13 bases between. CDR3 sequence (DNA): TGTGCCAGCAGTTTCTTGACCGAACTTAACACTGAAGCTTTCTTT. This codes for CASSFLTELNTEAFF.

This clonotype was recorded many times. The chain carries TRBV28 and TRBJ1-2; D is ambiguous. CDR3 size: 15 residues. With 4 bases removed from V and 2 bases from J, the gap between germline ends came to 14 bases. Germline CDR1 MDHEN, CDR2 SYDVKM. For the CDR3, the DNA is TGTGCCAGCAGTTCTGAGGGTTTGAACAACTATGGCTACACCTTC. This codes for CASSSEGLNNYGYTF.

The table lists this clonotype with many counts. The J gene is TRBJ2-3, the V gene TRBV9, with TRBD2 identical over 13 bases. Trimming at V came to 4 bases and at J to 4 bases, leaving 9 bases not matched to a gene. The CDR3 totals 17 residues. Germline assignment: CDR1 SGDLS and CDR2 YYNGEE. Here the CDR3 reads CASSSRGTSGVADTQYF. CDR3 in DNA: TGTGCCAGCAGCTCTCGAGGGACTAGCGGGGTGGCAGATACGCAGTATTTT.

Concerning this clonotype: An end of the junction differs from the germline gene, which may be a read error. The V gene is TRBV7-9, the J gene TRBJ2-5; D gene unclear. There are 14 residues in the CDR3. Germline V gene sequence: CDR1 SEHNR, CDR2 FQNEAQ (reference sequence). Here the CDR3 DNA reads TGTGCCAGCAGCTTGGGTCTGGCTGAAGAGACCGAGTACTTC. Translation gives CASSLGLAEETEYF.

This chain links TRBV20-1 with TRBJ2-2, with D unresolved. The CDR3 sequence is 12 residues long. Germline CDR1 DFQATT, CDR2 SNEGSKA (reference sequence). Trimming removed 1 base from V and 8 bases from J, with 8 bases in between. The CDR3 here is CSARGGWGELFF. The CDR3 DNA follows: TGCAGTGCTAGAGGGGGATGGGGGGAGCTGTTTTTT.

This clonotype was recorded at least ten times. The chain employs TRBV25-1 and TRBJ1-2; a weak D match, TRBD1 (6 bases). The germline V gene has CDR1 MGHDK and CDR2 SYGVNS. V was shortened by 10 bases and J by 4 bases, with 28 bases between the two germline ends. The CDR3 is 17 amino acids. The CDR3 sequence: CATASYPHRELGYGYTF. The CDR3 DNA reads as TGTGCCACCGCATCTTATCCACACAGGGAGCTGGGCTATGGCTACACCTTC.